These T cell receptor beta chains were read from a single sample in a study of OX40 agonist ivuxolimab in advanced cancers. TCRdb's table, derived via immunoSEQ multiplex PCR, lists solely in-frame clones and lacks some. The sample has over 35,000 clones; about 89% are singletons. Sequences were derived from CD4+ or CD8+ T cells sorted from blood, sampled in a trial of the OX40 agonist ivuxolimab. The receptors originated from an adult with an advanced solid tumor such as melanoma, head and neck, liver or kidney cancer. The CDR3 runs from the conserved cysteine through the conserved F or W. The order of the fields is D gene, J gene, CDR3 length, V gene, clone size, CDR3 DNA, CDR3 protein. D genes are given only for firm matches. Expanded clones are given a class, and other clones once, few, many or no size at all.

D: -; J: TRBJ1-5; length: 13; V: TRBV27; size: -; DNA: TGTGCCAGCAGCTTCTCTAGCAATCAGCCCCAGCATTTT; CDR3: CASSFSSNQPQHF
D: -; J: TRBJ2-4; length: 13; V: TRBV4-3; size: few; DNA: TGCGCCAGCAGCCGTGACGGTGAAAACATTCAGTACTTC; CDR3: CASSRDGENIQYF
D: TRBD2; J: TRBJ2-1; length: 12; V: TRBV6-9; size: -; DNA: TGTGCCACCGGGACTAGCGTTGATGAGCAGTTCTTC; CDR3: CATGTSVDEQFF
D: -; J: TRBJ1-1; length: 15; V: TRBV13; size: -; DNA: TGTGCCAGCAGCCCTAAACAGGGCGGAGGAACTGAAGCTTTCTTT; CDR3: CASSPKQGGGTEAFF
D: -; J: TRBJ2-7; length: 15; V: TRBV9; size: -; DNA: TGTGCCAGCAGCGAGGGGGGCGGGAGCACCTACGAGCAGTACTTC; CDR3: CASSEGGGSTYEQYF
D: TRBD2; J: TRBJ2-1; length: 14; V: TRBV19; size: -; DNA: TGTGCCAGTAGTCACCTAGCGGGTCACAATGAGCAGTTCTTC; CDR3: CASSHLAGHNEQFF
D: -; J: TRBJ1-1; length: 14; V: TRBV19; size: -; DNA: TGTGCCAGTAGTTTCCCAGGCACTAACACTGAAGCTTTCTTT; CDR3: CASSFPGTNTEAFF
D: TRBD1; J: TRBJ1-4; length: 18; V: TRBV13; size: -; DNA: TGTGCCAGCAGCTCCTGGACAGGCGGAGTCATGACTAATGAAAAACTGTTTTTT; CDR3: CASSSWTGGVMTNEKLFF
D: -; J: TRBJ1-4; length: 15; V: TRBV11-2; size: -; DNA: TGTGCCAGCAGCTTAGTTTCAGCGGACTATGAAAAACTGTTTTTT; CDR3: CASSLVSADYEKLFF
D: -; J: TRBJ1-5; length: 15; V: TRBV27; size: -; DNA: TGTGCCAGCAGTTTCGGAAGATATAGCAATCAGCCCCAGCATTTT; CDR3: CASSFGRYSNQPQHF
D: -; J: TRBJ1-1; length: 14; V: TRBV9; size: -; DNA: TGTGCCAGCAGCGTAGGGACCGGGAACACTGAAGCTTTCTTT; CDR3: CASSVGTGNTEAFF
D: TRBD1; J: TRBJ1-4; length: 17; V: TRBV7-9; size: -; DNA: TGTGCCAGCAGCTTAGTCGGGACAGGGTGGAAAAATGAAAAACTGTTTTTT; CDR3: CASSLVGTGWKNEKLFF
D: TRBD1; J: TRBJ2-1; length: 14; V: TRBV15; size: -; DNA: TGTGCCATGACCGGGACAGGGAGTATGGTTGAGCAGTTCTTC; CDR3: CAMTGTGSMVEQFF
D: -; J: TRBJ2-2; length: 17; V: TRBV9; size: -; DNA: TGTGCCAGCAGCGTAGGTTACGGGGACGGACCTCTCCGGGAGCTGTTTTTT; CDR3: CASSVGYGDGPLRELFF
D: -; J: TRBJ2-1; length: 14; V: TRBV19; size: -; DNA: TGTGCCAGTAGTTCCGGGCACGTCTACAATGAGCAGTTCTTC; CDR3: CASSSGHVYNEQFF
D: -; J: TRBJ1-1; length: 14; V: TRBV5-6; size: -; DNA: TGTGCCAGCACCCGGGAACCTTGGGACACTGAAGCTTTCTTT; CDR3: CASTREPWDTEAFF
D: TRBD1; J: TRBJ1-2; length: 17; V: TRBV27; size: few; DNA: TGTGCCAGCAGTCCGAGGACAGGGGAACTTTTAATCTATGGCTACACCTTC; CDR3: CASSPRTGELLIYGYTF
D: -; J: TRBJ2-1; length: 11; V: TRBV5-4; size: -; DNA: TGTGCCAGCAGCCAGTACAATGAGCAGTTCTTC; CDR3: CASSQYNEQFF
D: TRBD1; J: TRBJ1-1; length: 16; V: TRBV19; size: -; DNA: TGTGCCAGTAGTCTCGACAGGGGGCTGGGTTTCGCTGAAGCTTTCTTT; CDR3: CASSLDRGLGFAEAFF
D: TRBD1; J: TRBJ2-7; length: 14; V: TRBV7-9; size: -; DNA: TGTGCCAGCAGCTTAGTAGGGCAGGGGGCAGAGCAGTACTTC; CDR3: CASSLVGQGAEQYF
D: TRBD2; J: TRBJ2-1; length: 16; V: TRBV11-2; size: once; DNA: TGTGCCAGCAGCTTAGAGGGACTAGCGGGAGACAATGAGCAGTTCTTC; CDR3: CASSLEGLAGDNEQFF
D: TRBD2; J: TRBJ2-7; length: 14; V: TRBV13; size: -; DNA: TGTGCCAGCAGCTTATCGGGACTATTACGCGAGCAGTACTTC; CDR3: CASSLSGLLREQYF
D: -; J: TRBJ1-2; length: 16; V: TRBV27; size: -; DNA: TGTGCCAGCAGTTACCAAAACCTTGGGGCAGGGTATGGCTACACCTTC; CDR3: CASSYQNLGAGYGYTF
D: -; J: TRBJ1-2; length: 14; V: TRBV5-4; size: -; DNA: TGTGCCAGCAGCACCTCCGGGACACTCTATGGCTACACCTTC; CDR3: CASSTSGTLYGYTF
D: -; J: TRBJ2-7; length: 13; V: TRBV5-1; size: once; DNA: TGCGCCAGCAGCTTTGGGCAGTCATACGAGCAGTACTTC; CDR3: CASSFGQSYEQYF
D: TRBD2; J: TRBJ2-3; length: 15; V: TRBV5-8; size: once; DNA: TGTGCCAGCAGCCAGGTCGGGAGGGCCGCAGATACGCAGTATTTT; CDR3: CASSQVGRAADTQYF
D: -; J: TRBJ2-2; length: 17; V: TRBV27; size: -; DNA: TGTGCCAGCAAAGGCGAACAGGTCGAAAAGTACACCGGGGAGCTGTTTTTT; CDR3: CASKGEQVEKYTGELFF
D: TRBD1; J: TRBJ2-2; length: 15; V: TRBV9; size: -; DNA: TGTGCCAGCAGCCTTGCAGGGGGCTACACCGGGGAGCTGTTTTTT; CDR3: CASSLAGGYTGELFF
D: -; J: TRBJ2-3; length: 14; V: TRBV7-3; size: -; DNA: TGTGCCAGCAGCTTAACAGGTGGCACAGATACGCAGTATTTT; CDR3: CASSLTGGTDTQYF
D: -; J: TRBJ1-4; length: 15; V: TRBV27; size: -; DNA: TGTGCCAGCAGTTTTTTTCCGGGGTTGGGGGAAAAACTGTTTTTT; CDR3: CASSFFPGLGEKLFF
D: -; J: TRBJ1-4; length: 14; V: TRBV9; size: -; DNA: TGTGCCAGCAGCGTAGGGGGCGAGGATGAAAAACTGTTTTTT; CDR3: CASSVGGEDEKLFF